This T cell receptor (beta chain) was captured by sequencing in a study of blood T cell repertoires in COVID-19. V was trimmed by 6 bases and J by 7 bases, leaving 16 bases between them. There are 13 residues in the CDR3. In germline, CDR1 is LNHDA, CDR2 SQIVND (reference sequence). Produced via immunoSEQ multiplex PCR; TCRdb's table is partial and in-frame only. Among roughly 59,000 clones, approximately 79% were seen once, and the ten largest hold roughly 10%. The receptor's source is a human donor in a cohort sampled during active COVID-19. The source material was peripheral blood. J is TRBJ2-7 and V is TRBV19; possibly TRBD1 for D (5 bases). The CDR3 bases are TGTGCCAGTAGCCCCATGCAGGGAAATGAGCAGTACTTC. Its protein is CASSPMQGNEQYF.